Listed below are T cell receptor beta chains from one sample, sequenced in a study of cytomegalovirus exposure and HLA in healthy donors. Repertoires were generated with immunoSEQ multiplex PCR, while TCRdb's copy carries only in-frame clones and drops some. The sample includes some 200,000 clones, around 83% of them seen just once. Input material: PBMCs. The receptors originated from a man aged 45-60 years in good health and CMV-seronegative. The CDR3 runs from the conserved cysteine through the conserved F or W. The D gene is left open where the match is weak. The size entry is marked missing in some rows and otherwise reads once, few, many or a size class.

V	D	size	J	DNA	CDR3
TRBV2	-	-	TRBJ1-6	TGTGCCAGCAGATTACGCGGGAATTCACCCCTCCACTTT	CASRLRGNSPLHF
TRBV6-1	-	few	TRBJ1-1	TGTGCCAGCAGTGAAGTACCGACAGCCTTAGCTGAAGCTTTCTTT	CASSEVPTALAEAFF
TRBV18	TRBD1	-	TRBJ1-5	TGTGCCAGCTCACCAAGCTTGACAGGGGATTTGCAGCCCCAGCATTTT	CASSPSLTGDLQPQHF
TRBV7-2	TRBD1	-	TRBJ2-1	TGTGCCAGCAGCAAAGACAGGGGCTCCGGTGAGCAGTTCTTC	CASSKDRGSGEQFF
TRBV27	TRBD2	-	TRBJ2-3	TGTGCCAGCAGTCCAACCCCCCGACTAGCGGTCACAGATACGCAGTATTTT	CASSPTPRLAVTDTQYF
TRBV11-2	-	once	TRBJ1-1	TGTGCCAGCAGCGACACCGGGGTATACACTGAAGCTTTCTTT	CASSDTGVYTEAFF
TRBV28	-	-	TRBJ1-1	TGTGCCAGCAGTTTCTTCGGCAGGGTGGCTTTCTTT	CASSFFGRVAFF
TRBV7-2	TRBD2	-	TRBJ2-5	TGTGCCAGCAGCTGGGCTAGCGGGAGGGGCCAAGAGACCCAGTACTTC	CASSWASGRGQETQYF
TRBV9	-	-	TRBJ2-7	TGTGCCAGCAGCGTACTGTCTAGCTCCTACGAGCAGTACTTC	CASSVLSSSYEQYF
TRBV6-1	TRBD1	-	TRBJ1-2	TGTGCCGGCAGTGAGGGGGCGCGGTATGGCTACACCTTC	CAGSEGARYGYTF
TRBV18	TRBD2	-	TRBJ2-7	TGTGCCAGCTCAACCTATAGCGGGAGGAGGTCCTACGAGCAGTACTTC	CASSTYSGRRSYEQYF
TRBV5-1	TRBD2	-	TRBJ2-5	TGCGCCAGCAGCTTGGGCCTGACTAGCGGGGGGGCCGAGACCCAGTACTTC	CASSLGLTSGGAETQYF
TRBV5-6	-	few	TRBJ1-6	TGTGCCAGCAGCTTAGGCGTACCGCGGTCACCCCTCCACTTT	CASSLGVPRSPLHF
TRBV28	-	-	TRBJ2-1	TGTGCCAGCAGTTTAAGTCGGGAGCAGTTCTTC	CASSLSREQFF
TRBV4-2	TRBD2	-	TRBJ2-5	TGTGCCAGCAGCCCCCATTTCTCCGGGACTAGCGGGGGCCAGCAAGAGACCCAGTACTTC	CASSPHFSGTSGGQQETQYF
TRBV4-3	-	-	TRBJ1-3	TGCGCCAGCAGCCAAGAGTCCCGGGCAGCGGCCTCTGGAAACACCATATATTTT	CASSQESRAAASGNTIYF
TRBV27	-	-	TRBJ2-2	TGTGCCAGCCGGGGGGCAGTCACCGGGGAGCTGTTTTTT	CASRGAVTGELFF
TRBV29-1	TRBD2	-	TRBJ2-1	TGCAGCGTCACCGGGACTAGCCGGGGTGAGCAGTTCTTC	CSVTGTSRGEQFF
TRBV6-5	-	few	TRBJ1-2	TGTGCCAGCAGTTACAAAATGGGCGGGAACTATGGCTACACCTTC	CASSYKMGGNYGYTF
TRBV7-2	TRBD1	-	TRBJ1-1	TGTGCCAGCAGCTGGGGACAGGGTACGCACACTGAAGCTTTCTTT	CASSWGQGTHTEAFF
TRBV11-2	TRBD2	-	TRBJ2-1	TGTGCCAGCAGCCCAAGCGGGGGTGGGCAGTTCTTC	CASSPSGGGQFF
TRBV6-6	-	-	TRBJ2-4	TGTGCCAGCAGGGTGGGCGGGGTCGGTAAAAACATTCAGTACTTC	CASRVGGVGKNIQYF
TRBV7-9	-	-	TRBJ2-3	TGTGCCATCAGTGGAACAGTGGCAGATACGCAGTATTTT	CAISGTVADTQYF
TRBV7-9	TRBD2	-	TRBJ2-7	TGTGCCAGCAGCTTAGCGCCTAGCGGAACCTACGAGCAGTACTTC	CASSLAPSGTYEQYF
TRBV18	TRBD1	-	TRBJ1-1	TGTGCCAGCTCACCCCGGACAGGGATCGGCACTGAAGCTTTCTTT	CASSPRTGIGTEAFF
TRBV28	-	-	TRBJ1-2	TGTGCCAGCGTACGGGGGGCTGAAGGCTATGGCTACACCTTC	CASVRGAEGYGYTF
TRBV18	TRBD2	-	TRBJ2-2	TGTGCCAGCTCACCCCGGCCCCTAGCGGGGAACACCGGGGAGCTGTTTTTT	CASSPRPLAGNTGELFF
TRBV9	TRBD1	-	TRBJ2-4	TGTGCCAGCAGCGTAGGCCAGGGGGCCCAAAACATTCAGTACTTC	CASSVGQGAQNIQYF
TRBV7-2	TRBD2	once	TRBJ2-3	TGTGCCAGCAGTCCTAGACTAGCGGGGGCGAGCACAGATACGCAGTATTTT	CASSPRLAGASTDTQYF
TRBV19	-	-	TRBJ1-2	TGTGCCAGTAGTATCCAGACCAGGGTCTTACATGGCTACACCTTC	CASSIQTRVLHGYTF
TRBV29-1	-	-	TRBJ1-5	TGCAGCGTAAGAATAGGCAATCAGCCCCAGCATTTT	CSVRIGNQPQHF
TRBV28	TRBD1	once	TRBJ1-5	TGTGCCAGCAGTTTATCAGCCGGGACAGGGATGAATCGGCCCCAGCATTTT	CASSLSAGTGMNRPQHF
TRBV9	-	-	TRBJ1-1	TGTGCCAGCAGCGTAGATCACCGATGGCCTGAAGCTTTCTTT	CASSVDHRWPEAFF
TRBV5-1	TRBD1	-	TRBJ1-2	TGCGCCAGCAGCTTCACCGGGACAGCGAGTTATGGCTACACCTTC	CASSFTGTASYGYTF
TRBV7-9	-	-	TRBJ2-3	TGTGCCAGCAGCTCCTCAGGCGATACGCAGTATTTT	CASSSSGDTQYF
TRBV9	-	-	TRBJ1-2	TGTGCCAGCAGCGTAGGTGAGGGCACGAGCTATGGCTACACCTTC	CASSVGEGTSYGYTF